A single sample gave rise to the 10 T cell receptor beta chains below, sequenced in a study of siplizumab effects on memory and regulatory T cells. Some clones are missing from TCRdb's copy, which holds only in-frame ones; the method was immunoSEQ multiplex PCR. This table has more than 95,000 clones, 94% appearing once. Input material: non-Treg CD4+ T cells sorted from blood. The receptors come from a human donor in good health.

The chain is built from TRBV2 and TRBJ2-7; 8 bases align to TRBD2. CDR3 length equals 14 residues. With V trimmed by 8 bases and J by 3 bases, 9 bases remained unmatched. CDR1 and CDR2 (germline): SNHLY, FYNNEI. CDR3 amino acids: CASGALAGLYEQYF. CDR3 in DNA: TGTGCCAGCGGGGCCCTAGCGGGTCTCTACGAGCAGTACTTC.

This rearrangement joins TRBV7-2 to TRBJ2-5; 7 bases are a match to TRBD2. V was pared by 8 bases and J by 5 bases, with 11 bases of the junction left unmatched. The CDR3 has 14 residues. Germline-derived CDR1 and CDR2 are SGHTA and FQGNSA. Written as DNA, the CDR3 is TGTGCCAGCGGGGGGGGAGATAGAAGGGAGACCCAGTACTTC. Translation: CASGGGDRRETQYF.

The gene calls are TRBV7-8 and TRBJ2-5, with D perhaps matching TRBD1 (6 bases). The V end lost 5 bases, the J end lost 4 bases, and 11 bases lay between the germline ends. The CDR3 length is 13 residues. CDR1 SGHVS and CDR2 FQNEAQ come from the germline V gene. The CDR3 here is CASSTAGAETQYF. The CDR3 nucleotides read TGTGCCAGCAGCACCGCAGGGGCAGAGACCCAGTACTTC.

This clone was seen a few times. The sample holds other DNA sequences that translate to the same CDR3. The chain joins TRBV5-1 to TRBJ2-6; D is uncertain. Germline CDR1 SGHRS, CDR2 YFSETQ. V lost 0 bases to trimming and J lost 0 bases, with 4 bases between them. This CDR3 is 15 amino acids long. CDR3 protein: CASSLAASGANVLTF. In DNA form, the CDR3 reads TGCGCCAGCAGCTTGGCGGCCTCTGGGGCCAACGTCCTGACTTTC.

The chain carries TRBV19 and TRBJ2-1; 12 nucleotides align to TRBD2. Germline-derived CDR1 and CDR2 are LNHDA and SQIVND (reference sequence). The ends lost 4 bases at V and 4 bases at J; junction bases unmatched: 8. The CDR3 is 17 residues long. The CDR3 DNA reads TGTGCCAGTAGTACCCCCGGACTAGCGGGAAGTTACAATGAGCAGTTCTTC. Translated, it gives CASSTPGLAGSYNEQFF.

This clone appeared a single time. The V and J genes are TRBV30 and TRBJ1-1, with no clear D. V gave up 0 bases and J gave up 6 bases, with 17 bases separating them. This CDR3 contains 15 residues. Germline CDR1 is GTSNPN and CDR2 is SVGIG (reference sequence). CDR3 protein: CAWSVNKGIVSEAFF. As DNA, the CDR3 is TGTGCCTGGAGTGTAAATAAGGGTATTGTTTCTGAAGCTTTCTTT.

The chain carries TRBV5-1 and TRBJ2-1; possibly TRBD1 for D (6 bases). From germline, CDR1 is SGHRS and CDR2 YFSETQ. With 0 bases removed from V and 9 bases from J, the gap between germline ends came to 22 bases. The CDR3 loop spans 17 amino acids. The CDR3 loop reads CASSLAGAGLVAFEQFF. For the CDR3, the DNA is TGCGCCAGCAGCTTGGCAGGGGCGGGTCTAGTGGCCTTTGAGCAGTTCTTC.

The chain employs TRBV12-5 and TRBJ2-2, with 12 bases that match TRBD2. With V trimmed by 5 bases and J by 7 bases, 8 bases remained unmatched. This CDR3 region has 16 residues. Germline lookup yields CDR1 LGHNT and CDR2 FRNRAP. The CDR3 DNA sequence: TGTGCTAGTGGTCCCAGACTAGCGGGAGTGGTCGGGGAGCTGTTTTTT. Amino acids: CASGPRLAGVVGELFF.

CDR3 nucleotide sequence: TGTGCCAGCAGCTTTCCCCCTTTCTCTGGAAACACCATATATTTT. This translates into CASSFPPFSGNTIYF. This chain links TRBV7-9 with TRBJ1-3; D is undetermined. Between the trimmed V and J ends, which lost 3 bases and 0 bases, there was a span of 9 bases. The CDR3 sequence is 15 residues long. The germline V gene has CDR1 SEHNR and CDR2 FQNEAQ (reference sequence).

The J gene is TRBJ2-6, the V gene TRBV5-5; possible D gene TRBD2, 5 bases. CDR3 length: 17 amino acids. Trimming took 4 bases from V and 1 from J, leaving 15 bases between them. Germline CDR1 and CDR2: SGHKS and YYEKEE (reference sequence). CDR3 protein: CASSLDRGRSGANVLTF. DNA for the CDR3: TGTGCCAGCAGCCTGGACCGGGGAAGGTCTGGGGCCAACGTCCTGACTTTC.